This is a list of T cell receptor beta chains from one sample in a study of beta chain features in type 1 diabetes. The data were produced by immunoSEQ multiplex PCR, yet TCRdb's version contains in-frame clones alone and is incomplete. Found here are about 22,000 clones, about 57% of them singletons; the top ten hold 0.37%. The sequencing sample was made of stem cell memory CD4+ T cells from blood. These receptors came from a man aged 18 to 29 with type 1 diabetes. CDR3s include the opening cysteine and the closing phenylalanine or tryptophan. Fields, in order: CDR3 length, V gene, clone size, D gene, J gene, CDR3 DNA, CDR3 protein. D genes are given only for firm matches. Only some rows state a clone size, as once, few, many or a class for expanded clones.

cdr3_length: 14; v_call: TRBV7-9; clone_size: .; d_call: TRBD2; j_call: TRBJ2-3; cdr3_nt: TGTGCCAGCAGTTCTAGCGGGGGAGCAGATACGCAGTATTTT; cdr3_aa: CASSSSGGADTQYF
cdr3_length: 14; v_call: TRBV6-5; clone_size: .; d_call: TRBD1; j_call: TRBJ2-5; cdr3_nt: TGTGCCAGCACCCTAGGACAGGGAATAGGGACCCAGTACTTC; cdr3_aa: CASTLGQGIGTQYF
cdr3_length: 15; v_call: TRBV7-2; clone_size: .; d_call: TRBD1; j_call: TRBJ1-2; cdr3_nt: TGTGCCAGCAGCTTAGGTTGGACAGGCGGCTATGGCTACACCTTC; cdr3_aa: CASSLGWTGGYGYTF
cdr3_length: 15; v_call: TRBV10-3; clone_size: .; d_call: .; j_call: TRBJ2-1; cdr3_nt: TGTGCCATCAGGTCATCTGGGGGGGCTAGAAATGAGCAGTTCTTC; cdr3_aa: CAIRSSGGARNEQFF
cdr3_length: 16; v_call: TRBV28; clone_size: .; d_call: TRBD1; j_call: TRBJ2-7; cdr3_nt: TGTGCCAGCAGTTTATTGGGGGGACAGGGGTTCTACGAGCAGTACTTC; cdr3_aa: CASSLLGGQGFYEQYF
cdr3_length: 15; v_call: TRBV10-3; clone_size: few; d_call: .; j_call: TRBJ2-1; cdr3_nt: TGTGCCATCAGTCCCCCACACGGGGGGCACAATGAGCAGTTCTTC; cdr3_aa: CAISPPHGGHNEQFF
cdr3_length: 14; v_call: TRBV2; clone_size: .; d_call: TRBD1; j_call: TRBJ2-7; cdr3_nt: TGTGCCAGCAGTGTGGGGACAGGGGTCTACGAGCAGTACTTC; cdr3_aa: CASSVGTGVYEQYF
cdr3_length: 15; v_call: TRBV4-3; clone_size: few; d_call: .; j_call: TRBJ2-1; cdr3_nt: TGCGCCAGCAGCCGCCGCACAGGGTATGCAAATGAGCAGTTCTTC; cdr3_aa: CASSRRTGYANEQFF
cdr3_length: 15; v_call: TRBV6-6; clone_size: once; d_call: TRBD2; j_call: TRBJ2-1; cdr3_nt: TGTGCCAGCAGTCAGGGAGGCGGGGGTATTCATGAGCAGTTCTTC; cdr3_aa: CASSQGGGGIHEQFF
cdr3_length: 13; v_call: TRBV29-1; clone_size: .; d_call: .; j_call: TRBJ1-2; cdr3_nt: TGCAGCGTGGCCCGGGGGGCTAAGGATGGCTACACCTTC; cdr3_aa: CSVARGAKDGYTF
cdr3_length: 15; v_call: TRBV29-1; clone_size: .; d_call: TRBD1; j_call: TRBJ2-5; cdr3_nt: TGCAGCGTTGAAGGGTACAGGGGGATTCGAGAGACCCAGTACTTC; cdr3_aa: CSVEGYRGIRETQYF
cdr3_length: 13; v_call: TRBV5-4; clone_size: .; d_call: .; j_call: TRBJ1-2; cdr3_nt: TGTGCCAGCAGCTTGTGGCAGGGCTATGGCTACACCTTC; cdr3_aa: CASSLWQGYGYTF
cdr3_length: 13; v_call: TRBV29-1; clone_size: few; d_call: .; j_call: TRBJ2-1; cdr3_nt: TGCAGCGTTGAATCCAGCGGTACTTTTGAGCAGTTCTTC; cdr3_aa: CSVESSGTFEQFF
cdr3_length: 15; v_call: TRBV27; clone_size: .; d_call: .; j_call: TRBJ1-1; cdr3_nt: TGTGCCAGCAGGGCGTTTCTTGGGGGGGGAACTGAAGCTTTCTTT; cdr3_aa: CASRAFLGGGTEAFF
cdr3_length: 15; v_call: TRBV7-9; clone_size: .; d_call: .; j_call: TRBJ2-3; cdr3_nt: TGTGCCAGCAGCCTACGGACTGCGACCACAGATACGCAGTATTTT; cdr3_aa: CASSLRTATTDTQYF
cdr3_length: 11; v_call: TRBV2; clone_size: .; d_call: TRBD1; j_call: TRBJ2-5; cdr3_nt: TGTGCCGGACAGGGCCAAGAGACCCAGTACTTC; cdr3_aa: CAGQGQETQYF
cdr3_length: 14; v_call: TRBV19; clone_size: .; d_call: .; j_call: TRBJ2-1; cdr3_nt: TGTGCCAGTCAGGCGGACATAACGAGGAATGAGCAGTTCTTC; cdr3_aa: CASQADITRNEQFF
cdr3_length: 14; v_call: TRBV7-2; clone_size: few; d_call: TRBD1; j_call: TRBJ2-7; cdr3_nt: TGTGCCAGCAGCCGCGGGGACAGGGGCTACGAGCAGTACTTC; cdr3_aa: CASSRGDRGYEQYF
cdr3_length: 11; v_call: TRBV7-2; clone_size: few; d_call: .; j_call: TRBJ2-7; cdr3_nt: TGTGCCAGCAGCCGCGGGGCCGAGCAGTACTTC; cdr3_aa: CASSRGAEQYF
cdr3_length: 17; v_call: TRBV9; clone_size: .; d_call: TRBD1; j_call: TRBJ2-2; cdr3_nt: TGTGCCAGCAGCGTCGCCCCCGGGACAGGGTACACTGGGGAGCTGTTTTTT; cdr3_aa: CASSVAPGTGYTGELFF
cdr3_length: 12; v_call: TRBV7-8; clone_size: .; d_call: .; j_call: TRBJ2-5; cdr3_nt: TGTGCCAGCAGCTTAACGAGCAACCGAGTGTACTTC; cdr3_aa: CASSLTSNRVYF
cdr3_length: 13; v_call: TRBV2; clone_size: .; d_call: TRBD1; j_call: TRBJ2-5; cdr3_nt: TGTGCCAGCCCGGACAGGGGTGGGGAGACCCAGTACTTC; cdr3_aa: CASPDRGGETQYF
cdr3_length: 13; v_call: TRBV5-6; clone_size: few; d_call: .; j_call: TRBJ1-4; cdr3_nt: TGTGCCAGCAGCTTGGCGGGAAGTGAAAAACTGTTTTTT; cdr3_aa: CASSLAGSEKLFF
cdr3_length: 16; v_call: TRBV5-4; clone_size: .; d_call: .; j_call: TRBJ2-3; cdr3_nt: TGTGCCAGCAGCTTGGGTTTTGGCGGGACCACAGATACGCAGTATTTT; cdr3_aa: CASSLGFGGTTDTQYF
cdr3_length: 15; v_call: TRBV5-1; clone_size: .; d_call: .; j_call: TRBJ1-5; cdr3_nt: TGCGCCAGCAGCTTGGGTACAGGGACGGGACAGCCCCAGCATTTT; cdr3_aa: CASSLGTGTGQPQHF
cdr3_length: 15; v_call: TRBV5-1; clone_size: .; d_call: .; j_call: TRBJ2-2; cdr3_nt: TGCGCCAGCAGATTCCCTCTAGCGAACACCGGGGAGCTGTTTTTT; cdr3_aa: CASRFPLANTGELFF
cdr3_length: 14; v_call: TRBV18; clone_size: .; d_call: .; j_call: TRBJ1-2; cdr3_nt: TGTGCCAGCTCACCACGGCAGGGATTTGAGGGCTACACCTTC; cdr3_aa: CASSPRQGFEGYTF
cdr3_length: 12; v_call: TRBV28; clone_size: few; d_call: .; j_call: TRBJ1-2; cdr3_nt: TGTGCCAGCAGTTTTAACAGCTATGGCTACACCTTC; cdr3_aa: CASSFNSYGYTF
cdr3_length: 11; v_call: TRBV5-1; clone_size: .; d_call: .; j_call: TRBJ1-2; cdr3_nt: TGCGCCAGCAGCGCGACTGGTGGCTACACCTTC; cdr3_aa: CASSATGGYTF
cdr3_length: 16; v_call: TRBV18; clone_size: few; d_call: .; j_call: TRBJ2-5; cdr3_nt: TGTGCCAGCTCACCATCCCGGGCACTACAGGGAGAGACCCAGTACTTC; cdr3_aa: CASSPSRALQGETQYF
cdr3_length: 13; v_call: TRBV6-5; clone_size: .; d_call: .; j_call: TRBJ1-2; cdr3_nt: TGTGCCAGCAGTTTACAGGGCGATCGAGGCTACACCTTC; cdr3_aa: CASSLQGDRGYTF
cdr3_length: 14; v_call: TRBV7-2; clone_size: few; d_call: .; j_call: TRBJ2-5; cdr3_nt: TGTGCCAGCAGCTTGACAGTCCAACAAGAGACCCAGTACTTC; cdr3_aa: CASSLTVQQETQYF
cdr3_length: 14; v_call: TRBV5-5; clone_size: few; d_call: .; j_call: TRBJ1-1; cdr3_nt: TGTGCCAGCAGCCCCTCGACAGGCGGCACTGAAGCTTTCTTT; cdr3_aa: CASSPSTGGTEAFF
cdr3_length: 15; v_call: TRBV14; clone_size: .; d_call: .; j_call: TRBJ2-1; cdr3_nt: TGTGCCAGCAGCCAAGTTGGGGGAGGTCGTACTGAGCAGTTCTTC; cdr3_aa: CASSQVGGGRTEQFF
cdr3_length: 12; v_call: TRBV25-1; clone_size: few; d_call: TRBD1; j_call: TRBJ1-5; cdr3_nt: TGTGCCAGCAGCCCCGGACAGGGAGGCCAGCATTTT; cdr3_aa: CASSPGQGGQHF
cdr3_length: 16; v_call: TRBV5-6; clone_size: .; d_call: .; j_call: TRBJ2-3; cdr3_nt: TGTGCCAGCAGCTTGGGACTCACGAAAGTCACAGATACGCAGTATTTT; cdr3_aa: CASSLGLTKVTDTQYF
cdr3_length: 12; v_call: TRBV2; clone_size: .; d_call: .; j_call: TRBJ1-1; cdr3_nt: TGTGCCAGCGCGGGGATAATCACTGAAGCTTTCTTT; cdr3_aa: CASAGIITEAFF
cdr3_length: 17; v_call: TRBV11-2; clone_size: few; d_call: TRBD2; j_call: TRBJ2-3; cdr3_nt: TGTGCCAGCAGCGCCGGACTAGCGGGAGGTAGCACAGATACGCAGTATTTT; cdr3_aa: CASSAGLAGGSTDTQYF
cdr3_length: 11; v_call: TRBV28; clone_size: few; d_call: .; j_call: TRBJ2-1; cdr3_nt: TGTGCCAGCAATTATCAGGGAACGCAGTTCTTC; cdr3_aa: CASNYQGTQFF
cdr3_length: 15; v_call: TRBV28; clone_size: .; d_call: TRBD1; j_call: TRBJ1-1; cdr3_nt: TGTGCCAGCACCGGAGACAGGGGCGAAGACACTGAAGCTTTCTTT; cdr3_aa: CASTGDRGEDTEAFF
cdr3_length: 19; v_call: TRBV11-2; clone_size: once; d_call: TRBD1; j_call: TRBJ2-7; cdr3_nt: TGTGCCAGCAGCGCTATCAAGGCTCTACAGGGGTCTGAGGTCCACGAGCAGTACTTC; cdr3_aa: CASSAIKALQGSEVHEQYF
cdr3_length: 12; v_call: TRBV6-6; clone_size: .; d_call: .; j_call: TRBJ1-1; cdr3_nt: TGTGCCAGCAGTTACTCAAACACCGTGGCTTTCTTT; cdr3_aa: CASSYSNTVAFF
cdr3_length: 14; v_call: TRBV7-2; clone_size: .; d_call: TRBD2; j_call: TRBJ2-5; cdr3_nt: TGTGCCAGCAGTAGCGGGGGGGCTGGAAAGACCCAGTACTTC; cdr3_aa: CASSSGGAGKTQYF
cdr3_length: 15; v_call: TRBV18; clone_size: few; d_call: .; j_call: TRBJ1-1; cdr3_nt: TGTGCCAGCACTTCTCAGGGTTCCATGAACACTGAAGCTTTCTTT; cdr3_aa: CASTSQGSMNTEAFF
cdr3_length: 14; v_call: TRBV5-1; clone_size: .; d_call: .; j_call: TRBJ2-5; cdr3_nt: TGCGCCAGCAGCTTGAGGGGGGGCCAAGAGACCCAGTACTTC; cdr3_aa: CASSLRGGQETQYF
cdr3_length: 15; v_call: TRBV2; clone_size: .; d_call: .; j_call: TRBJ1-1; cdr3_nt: TGTGCCAGCAGTCCCCGGGAGGTATGGGCCACTGAAGCTTTCTTT; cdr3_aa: CASSPREVWATEAFF
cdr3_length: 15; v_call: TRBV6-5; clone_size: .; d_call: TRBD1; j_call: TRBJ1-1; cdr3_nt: TGTGCCAGCAGGAGGGGACAGGGCATGAACACTGAAGCTTTCTTT; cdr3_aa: CASRRGQGMNTEAFF
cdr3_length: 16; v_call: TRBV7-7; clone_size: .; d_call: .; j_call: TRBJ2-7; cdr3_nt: TGTGCCAGCAGCCCTTTTGTCGGCGACAGTCCCTACGAGCAGTACTTC; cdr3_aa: CASSPFVGDSPYEQYF
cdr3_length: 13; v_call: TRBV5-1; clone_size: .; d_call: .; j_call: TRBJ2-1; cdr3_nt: TGCGCCAGCAGCTCCCGCGGGGAGAATGAGCAGTTCTTC; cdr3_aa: CASSSRGENEQFF
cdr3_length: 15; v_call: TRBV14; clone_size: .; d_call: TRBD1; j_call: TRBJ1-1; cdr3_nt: TGTGCCAGCAGCCAGCAGATAGGGACAGCAATTGAAGCTTTCTTT; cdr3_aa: CASSQQIGTAIEAFF
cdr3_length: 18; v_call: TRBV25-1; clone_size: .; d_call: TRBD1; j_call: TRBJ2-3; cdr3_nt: TGTGCCAGCAGTGTCGTACCGGGACAGGGGGCAAGCACAGATACGCAGTATTTT; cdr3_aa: CASSVVPGQGASTDTQYF
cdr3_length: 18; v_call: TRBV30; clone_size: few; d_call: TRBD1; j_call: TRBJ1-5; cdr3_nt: TGTGCCTGGAGTGTAAAGGCAGGGGGTGGAAATAGCAATCAGCCCCAGCATTTT; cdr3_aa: CAWSVKAGGGNSNQPQHF
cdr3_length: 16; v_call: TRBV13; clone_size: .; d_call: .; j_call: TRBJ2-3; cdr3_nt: TGTGCCAGCAGCTCCAGTCGGCGGAGGAGCACAGATACGCAGTATTTT; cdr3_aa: CASSSSRRRSTDTQYF
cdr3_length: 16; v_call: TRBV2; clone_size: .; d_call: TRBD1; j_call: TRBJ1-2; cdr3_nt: TGTGCCACCCCGACAGGGGCGCGACCTACTAACTATGGCTACACCTTC; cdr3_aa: CATPTGARPTNYGYTF
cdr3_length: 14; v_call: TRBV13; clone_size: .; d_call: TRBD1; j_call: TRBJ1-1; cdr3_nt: TGTGCCAGCAGTTCTCGACAGGGCGGGACTGAAGCTTTCTTT; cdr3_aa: CASSSRQGGTEAFF